A single sample gave rise to the 29 T cell receptor beta chains below, sequenced in a study of cytomegalovirus exposure and HLA in healthy donors. Clones were sequenced by immunoSEQ multiplex PCR, and TCRdb holds only the in-frame ones, with some missing. The sample shows about 250,000 clones, around nine tenths of them seen only once. The sample taken for sequencing was PBMCs. These receptors all come from a man between 18 and 29 years old in good health and CMV-seronegative.

The chain employs TRBV20-1 and TRBJ2-5, with 7 bases lining up with TRBD2. J lost 4 bases, V lost 4 bases, and 0 bases had no gene match. CDR1 DFQATT and CDR2 SNEGSKA come from the germline V gene (reference sequence). This CDR3 has 11 amino acids. DNA of the CDR3: TGCAGTGCTAAGCGGGGAGAGACCCAGTACTTC. It encodes CSAKRGETQYF.

V and J are TRBV9 and TRBJ1-4; 7 bases map to TRBD1. Germline CDR1 and CDR2: SGDLS and YYNGEE. This CDR3 region has 16 residues. Trimming cost V 4 bases and J 4 bases; bases outside gene matches: 10. CDR3 amino acids: CASSPRGGGYNEKLFF. CDR3 nucleotides: TGTGCCAGCAGCCCAAGAGGGGGCGGCTATAATGAAAAACTGTTTTTT.

This chain joins TRBV12-2 and TRBJ2-5; the table calls TRBD1, which could not be checked here. TRBV12-2 represents a pseudogene. The CDR3 is 19 residues long. The CDR3 DNA is TGTGCAAGTCGCTTAGCGGGGAGGGCGGCAGGGGGCGTTCGGGAGACCCAGTACTTC. The encoded protein is CASRLAGRAAGGVRETQYF.

This clone was recorded once. The chain links TRBV2 to TRBJ2-1; 7 nucleotides agree with TRBD2. The CDR3 length is 14 residues. After removal of 8 bases from V and 10 bases from J, the junction contained 14 bases not matched to a gene. Germline V lookup: CDR1 SNHLY, CDR2 FYNNEI. The CDR3 sequence: CASQRAGGSGEQFF. Written as DNA, the CDR3 is TGTGCCAGCCAACGGGCGGGCGGGAGCGGCGAGCAGTTCTTC.

The rearrangement links TRBV11-2 to TRBJ2-7; perhaps TRBD1 as D (6 bases). The CDR3 sequence is 12 residues long. V was pared by 3 bases and J by 7 bases, with 10 bases between. Germline V gives CDR1 SGHAT, CDR2 FQNNGV. The CDR3 nucleotides are TGTGCCAGCAGCTTTCCAGGGGTAGAGCAGTACTTC. Translating it yields CASSFPGVEQYF.

The rearrangement joins TRBV27 to TRBJ1-5, with TRBD1 matching 9 bases. Germline V gene data show CDR1 as MNHEY and CDR2 as SMNVEV (reference sequence). V was pared by 6 bases and J by 8 bases, with 11 bases of the junction left unmatched. The CDR3 is 15 residues long. The CDR3 protein is CASSQLQGALEPQHF. CDR3 coding DNA: TGTGCCAGCAGCCAACTACAGGGGGCATTGGAGCCCCAGCATTTT.

The rearrangement links TRBV7-8 to TRBJ2-3, with 14 positions matching TRBD2. V gave up 2 bases and J gave up 6 bases; unmatched junction bases: 4. The CDR3 totals 16 residues. Germline CDR1 is SGHVS and CDR2 is FQNEAQ. The DNA for the CDR3 is TGTGCCAGCAGCTTAATGCGACTAGCGGGAGGGGATACGCAGTATTTT. Protein: CASSLMRLAGGDTQYF.

The V call is TRBV10-2, the J call TRBJ2-1; TRBD1 matches 11 bases. The trim removed 5 bases at V and 10 bases at J, leaving 10 bases unmatched. Germline CDR1 reads WSHSY; CDR2 reads SAAADI. The CDR3 length is 15 residues. Here the CDR3 DNA reads TGCGCCAGCAGTCTCACGGGACAGGGGGATTTGGAGCAGTTCTTC. Amino acids: CASSLTGQGDLEQFF.

V and J are TRBV5-4 and TRBJ1-1; D not resolved. V lost 1 base and J 1 base, leaving 14 bases between the germline ends. The CDR3 runs to 16 residues. Germline V gives CDR1 SGHNT, CDR2 YYREEE (reference sequence). Written as DNA, the CDR3 is TGTGCCAGCAGCTTGTCTCTCGTGACACCGAACACTGAAGCTTTCTTT. It specifies CASSLSLVTPNTEAFF.

In the case of this clone: At one boundary the junction diverges from the germline segment, which might be a read error. The chain joins TRBV7-7 to TRBJ2-5, with D unclear. This CDR3 region has 14 residues. The germline gives CDR1 SSHAT, CDR2 FNYEAQ (reference sequence). This CDR3 is CASSLGPGQETQYF. For the CDR3, the DNA is TGTGCTAGCAGCTTAGGTCCAGGACAAGAGACCCAGTACTTC.

This chain joins TRBV25-1 and TRBJ2-5, with D maybe TRBD2 (6 bases). Germline-derived CDR1 and CDR2 are MGHDK and SYGVNS. This CDR3 has 15 amino acids. Deletions cut 7 bases from V and 2 bases from J, with 17 bases between. DNA of the CDR3: TGTGCCAGCACTACCAGGACTACCGATCAAGAGACCCAGTACTTC. Amino acids: CASTTRTTDQETQYF.

This sequence joins TRBV29-1 and TRBJ2-7, with 9 bases identical to TRBD2. Trimming took 3 bases from V and 2 from J; bases not matched to a gene: 14. Germline CDR1 SQVTM, CDR2 ANQGSEA. The CDR3 consists of 17 residues. Here the CDR3 reads CSVEGGALAGAPYEQYF. The CDR3 DNA is TGCAGCGTTGAGGGAGGCGCCTTAGCGGGAGCCCCCTACGAGCAGTACTTC.

The rearrangement links TRBV6-1 to TRBJ1-6, with D possibly matching TRBD1 (6 bases). CDR1 MNHNS and CDR2 SASEGT come from the germline V gene. The CDR3 sequence is 13 residues long. The V end lost 2 bases, the J end lost 10 bases, and 9 bases lay between the germline ends. The CDR3 here is CASSERGWSPLHF. CDR3 nucleotides: TGTGCCAGCAGTGAAAGGGGGTGGTCACCCCTCCACTTT.

This clone was found once. The chain couples TRBV5-5 to TRBJ1-5; D not certain. Germline V gene lookup returns CDR1 SGHKS and CDR2 YYEKEE (reference sequence). This CDR3 has 15 amino acids. Trimming pared 4 bases from V and 4 bases from J, leaving 15 bases between. DNA of the CDR3: TGTGCCAGCAGCACGGCGGCGGGGAGTAATCAGCCCCAGCATTTT. Its translation: CASSTAAGSNQPQHF.

This chain joins TRBV5-7 and TRBJ1-5, with TRBD1 identical over 8 bases. TRBV5-7 qualifies as an ORF whose function is uncertain. Losses at the gene ends were 1 base for V and 6 bases for J; bases not matched to a gene: 9. The CDR3 runs 16 residues. The CDR3 DNA is TGTGCCAGCAGCTTGAAGGCGCCAGGGGGCCGTCAGCCCCAGCATTTT. This encodes CASSLKAPGGRQPQHF.

This sequence joins TRBV2 and TRBJ2-7; perhaps TRBD1 as D (6 bases). This CDR3 contains 15 residues. V was clipped by 6 bases and J by 0 bases, with 15 bases between them. Germline assignment: CDR1 SNHLY and CDR2 FYNNEI. CDR3 amino acids: CASSYRQASSYEQYF. DNA of the CDR3: TGTGCCAGCAGCTACAGACAGGCATCCTCCTACGAGCAGTACTTC.

V is TRBV29-1 and J is TRBJ2-6; 7 bases line up with TRBD2. V gave up 3 bases and J gave up 2 bases; unmatched junction bases: 4. The CDR3 totals 15 residues. In germline, CDR1 is SQVTM, CDR2 ANQGSEA. The CDR3 loop reads CSVDLSGTGANVLTF. For the CDR3, the DNA is TGCAGCGTTGATCTCAGCGGGACTGGGGCCAACGTCCTGACTTTC.

The J gene is TRBJ1-3, the V gene TRBV7-8; D might be TRBD1 (5 bases). Trimming left V 2 bases short and J 0 bases short, with 8 bases between. The CDR3 length is 15 residues. The germline gives CDR1 SGHVS, CDR2 FQNEAQ. The CDR3: CASSLFGGSGNTIYF. The CDR3 DNA reads TGTGCCAGCAGCTTATTCGGGGGCTCTGGAAACACCATATATTTT.

The chain combines TRBV5-1 with TRBJ2-2; maybe TRBD2 (5 bases). The CDR3 loop spans 12 amino acids. The V gene's germline CDR1 is SGHRS and CDR2 YFSETQ. V dropped 7 bases and J dropped 7 bases, with 11 bases sitting between them. CDR3: CASPSSNGELFF. In DNA, the CDR3 is TGCGCCAGCCCTAGCAGTAACGGGGAGCTGTTTTTT. Full variable domain (outside the CDR3, taken from reference TRBV5-1 and TRBJ2-2): KAGVTQTPRYLIKTRGQQVTLSCSPISGHRSVSWYQQTPGQGLQFLFEYFSETQRNKGNFPGRFSGRQFSNSRSEMNVSTLELGDSALYLCASPSSNGELFFGEGSRLTVL.

V gene TRBV4-3 combines with J gene TRBJ2-7; 7 nucleotides match TRBD1. Trimming cost V 1 base and J 3 bases; bases outside gene matches: 3. The germline CDR1 and CDR2 sequences are LGHNA and YSLEER. CDR3 length: 14 residues. CDR3 loop: CASSQGRDSYEQYF. In DNA form, the CDR3 reads TGCGCCAGCAGCCAAGGAAGGGACAGCTACGAGCAGTACTTC.

V usage is TRBV6-1 and J usage is TRBJ1-6, with 8 nucleotides matching TRBD1. Losses at the gene ends were 4 bases for V and 2 bases for J; bases not matched to a gene: 13. The CDR3 covers 19 residues. Germline-derived CDR1 and CDR2 are MNHNS and SASEGT. DNA of the CDR3: TGTGCCAGCAGTGCCCTGGGACAGGTCCCAGGGGCCTATAATTCACCCCTCCACTTT. Its translation is CASSALGQVPGAYNSPLHF.

The V and J genes are TRBV9 and TRBJ2-1; 8 bases fit TRBD2. Germline V CDR1 and CDR2: SGDLS, YYNGEE. This CDR3 region has 13 residues. Germline trimming cut 7 bases from V and 7 bases from J; bases unmatched to any gene: 7. CDR3 sequence reads: CASPSGSNNEQFF. As DNA, the CDR3 is TGTGCCAGCCCGAGCGGGAGTAATAATGAGCAGTTCTTC.

The rearrangement links TRBV6-1 to TRBJ2-1, with 10 bases identical to TRBD1. CDR1 MNHNS and CDR2 SASEGT come from the germline V gene. This CDR3 comprises 16 residues. The V segment lost 4 bases and the J segment 6 bases; nucleotides outside the gene matches: 9. DNA of the CDR3: TGTGCCAGCAGTGCACCTGGACAGGGGGTAATCAATGAGCAGTTCTTC. Protein sequence: CASSAPGQGVINEQFF.

This chain uses TRBV15 with TRBJ1-5; 9 positions match TRBD1. Germline V gene data show CDR1 as LNHNV and CDR2 as YYDKDF (reference sequence). The CDR3 sequence is 15 residues long. J was trimmed by 4 bases and V by 2 bases; bases with no gene match: 3. This chain's CDR3 is CATSRTGTGNQPQHF. CDR3 nucleotides: TGTGCCACCAGCAGAACCGGGACAGGGAATCAGCCCCAGCATTTT.

The V and J genes are TRBV6-1 and TRBJ2-7, with TRBD2 identical over 7 bases. Germline CDR1 reads MNHNS; CDR2 reads SASEGT. The CDR3 has 14 amino acids. V gave up 2 bases and J gave up 7 bases; unmatched junction bases: 8. The CDR3 bases are TGTGCCAGCAGTGAATTCGGGGGGAGTGATGAGCAGTACTTC. Its translation: CASSEFGGSDEQYF.

The CDR3 bases are TGTGCCAGCAGCCCACAACCCTCAGGGGTTCGTTATAATTCACCCCTCCACTTT. It specifies CASSPQPSGVRYNSPLHF. The rearrangement uses TRBV7-2 and TRBJ1-6; possible D gene TRBD1, 6 bases. This CDR3 region has 18 residues. Germline CDR1 is SGHTA and CDR2 is FQGNSA. V dropped 5 bases and J dropped 4 bases, with 21 bases sitting between them.

V gene TRBV7-9 combines with J gene TRBJ2-7; D gene uncertain. V lost 1 base and J 3 bases, leaving 16 bases between the germline ends. This CDR3 is built from 16 residues. Germline V gene data show CDR1 as SEHNR and CDR2 as FQNEAQ (reference sequence). The CDR3 bases are TGTGCCAGCAGCTTAGTTGCGGAGAAGGCCGACTACGAGCAGTACTTC. As protein: CASSLVAEKADYEQYF.

This chain uses TRBV6-1 with TRBJ2-2; no firm D call. The ends were cut back, 4 bases at V and 7 bases at J, with 4 bases in the middle. The CDR3 has 11 residues. The germline V gene encodes CDR1 MNHNS and CDR2 SASEGT. The CDR3 DNA sequence: TGTGCCAGCAGTGGTTACGGGGAGCTGTTTTTT. Its protein is CASSGYGELFF.

The J gene is TRBJ2-7, the V gene TRBV2, with a possible D match to TRBD1 (6 bases). Looked up from germline, CDR1 is SNHLY and CDR2 is FYNNEI. The CDR3 length is 13 residues. V lost 1 base and J 2 bases, leaving 6 bases between the germline ends. DNA of the CDR3: TGTGCCAGCAGTGAAGACAGGGCCTACGAGCAGTACTTC. It is translated as CASSEDRAYEQYF. The entire variable domain, with the rest obtained from reference TRBV2 and TRBJ2-7, is as follows: EPEVTQTPSHQVTQMGQEVILRCVPISNHLYFYWYRQILGQKVEFLVSFYNNEISEKSEIFDDQFSVERPDGSNFTLKIRSTKLEDSAMYFCASSEDRAYEQYFGPGTRLTVT.